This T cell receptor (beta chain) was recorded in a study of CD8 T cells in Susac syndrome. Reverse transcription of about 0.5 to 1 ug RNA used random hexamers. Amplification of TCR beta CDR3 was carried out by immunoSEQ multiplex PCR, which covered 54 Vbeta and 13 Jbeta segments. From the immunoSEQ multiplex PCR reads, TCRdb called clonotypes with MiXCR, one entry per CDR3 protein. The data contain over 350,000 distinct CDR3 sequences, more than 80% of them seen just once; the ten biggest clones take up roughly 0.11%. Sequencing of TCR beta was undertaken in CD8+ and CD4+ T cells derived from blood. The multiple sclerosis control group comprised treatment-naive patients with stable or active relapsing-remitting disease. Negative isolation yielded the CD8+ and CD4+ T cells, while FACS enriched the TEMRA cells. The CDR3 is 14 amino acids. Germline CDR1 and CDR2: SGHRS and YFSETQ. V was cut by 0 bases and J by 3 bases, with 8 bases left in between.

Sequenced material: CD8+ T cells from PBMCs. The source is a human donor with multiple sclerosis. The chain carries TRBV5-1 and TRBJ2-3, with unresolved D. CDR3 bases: TGCGCCAGCAGCTTGGTCCAGGAGACAGATACGCAGTATTTT. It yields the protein CASSLVQETDTQYF.